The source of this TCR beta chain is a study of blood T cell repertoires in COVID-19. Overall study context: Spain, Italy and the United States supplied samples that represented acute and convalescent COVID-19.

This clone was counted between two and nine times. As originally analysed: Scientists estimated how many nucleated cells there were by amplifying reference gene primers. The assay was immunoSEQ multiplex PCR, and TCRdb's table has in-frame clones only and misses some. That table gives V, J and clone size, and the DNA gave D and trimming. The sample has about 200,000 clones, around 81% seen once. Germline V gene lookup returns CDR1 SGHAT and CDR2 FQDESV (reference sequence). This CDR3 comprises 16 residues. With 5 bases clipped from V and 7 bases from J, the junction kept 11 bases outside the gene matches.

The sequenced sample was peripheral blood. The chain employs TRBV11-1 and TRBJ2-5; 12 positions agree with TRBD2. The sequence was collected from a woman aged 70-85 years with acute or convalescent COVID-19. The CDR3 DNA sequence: TGTGCCAGCAGCGCCACTAGCGGGGGGTCCCCGGGGACCCAGTACTTC. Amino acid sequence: CASSATSGGSPGTQYF.